The following is a T cell receptor beta chain sequence with its context. The data are from a study of T-cell memory formation after mild COVID-19. Each CDR3 protein is one row after TCRdb ran MiXCR on the 5' RACE reads. Among hundreds of thousands of distinct CDR3 sequences listed, 28% were seen once. In germline, CDR1 is MDHEN, CDR2 SYDVKM. This CDR3 is 15 amino acids long. V was clipped by 1 base and J by 8 bases; unmatched bases: 6. This chain joins TRBV28 and TRBJ2-1; the match to TRBD2 covers 9 bases. The sequence came from an adult woman who had mild COVID-19 (a few samples of this study predate the infection). Cell type and time point are not known. The source material was PBMCs or a T cell subset sorted from them (not recorded which). This CDR3 reads CASSLLSSGTHEQFF. The DNA for the CDR3 is TGTGCCAGCAGTTTATTGTCTAGCGGGACCCATGAGCAGTTCTTC.